The 10 T cell receptor beta chains below were found in one sample sequenced in a study of cytomegalovirus exposure and HLA in healthy donors. The table came from immunoSEQ multiplex PCR; TCRdb's copy has only in-frame clones and leaves some out. The sample has 150,000 to 250,000 clones; about three quarters are singletons. Sequencing was carried out using PBMCs. All receptors come from a woman in her thirties in good health and CMV-seronegative.

This chain uses TRBV9 with TRBJ1-1; D is unclear. With 0 bases removed from V and 1 base from J, the gap between germline ends came to 10 bases. From germline, CDR1 is SGDLS and CDR2 YYNGEE. The CDR3 contains 15 residues. CDR3: CASSVGILGNTEAFF. CDR3 DNA sequence: TGTGCCAGCAGCGTAGGAATCCTCGGGAACACTGAAGCTTTCTTT.

The CDR3 protein is CASSVAGTSGVSTDTQYF. In nucleotides, the CDR3 is TGTGCCAGCAGCGTAGCCGGGACTAGCGGGGTAAGCACAGATACGCAGTATTTT. V is TRBV9 and J is TRBJ2-3; 13 bases fit TRBD2. The CDR3 is made up of 18 amino acids. The germline V gene has CDR1 SGDLS and CDR2 YYNGEE. The V and J ends lost 0 bases and 0 bases, in that order; junction bases with no gene match: 4.

V gene TRBV2 combines with J gene TRBJ2-4; D is perhaps TRBD2 (6 bases). The CDR3 is 16 amino acids. V was cut by 4 bases and J by 1 base, with 14 bases left in between. Germline loops: CDR1 SNHLY, CDR2 FYNNEI. The CDR3 protein is CASSGGAGGAKNIQYF. In nucleotides, the CDR3 is TGTGCCAGCAGTGGAGGGGCCGGGGGTGCCAAAAACATTCAGTACTTC. Full variable domain (missing parts from reference TRBV2 and TRBJ2-4): EPEVTQTPSHQVTQMGQEVILRCVPISNHLYFYWYRQILGQKVEFLVSFYNNEISEKSEIFDDQFSVERPDGSNFTLKIRSTKLEDSAMYFCASSGGAGGAKNIQYFGAGTRLSVL.

This sequence joins TRBV27 and TRBJ1-4; unclear D gene. Per germline, CDR1 MNHEY and CDR2 SMNVEV (reference sequence). V lost 6 bases and J 4 bases, leaving 6 bases between the germline ends. CDR3 size: 12 residues. The CDR3 sequence is CASSQRNEKLFF. CDR3 nucleotide sequence: TGTGCCAGCAGCCAGCGTAATGAAAAACTGTTTTTT. Full variable domain (remainder filled in from reference TRBV27 and TRBJ1-4): EAQVTQNPRYLITVTGKKLTVTCSQNMNHEYMSWYRQDPGLGLRQIYYSMNVEVTDKGDVPEGYKVSRKEKRNFPLILESPSPNQTSLYFCASSQRNEKLFFGSGTQLSVL.

The chain uses TRBV14 and TRBJ2-3; D might be TRBD1 (6 bases). V was pared by 9 bases and J by 2 bases, with 15 bases between. In germline, CDR1 is SGHDN, CDR2 FVKESK. The CDR3 extends over 14 amino acids. The CDR3 loop is CASGQRSLTDTQYF. For the CDR3, the DNA is TGTGCCAGTGGACAGCGTTCCCTCACAGATACGCAGTATTTT. The full variable domain, in which reference TRBV14 and TRBJ2-3 provide the parts outside the CDR3, is EAGVTQFPSHSVIEKGQTVTLRCDPISGHDNLYWYRRVMGKEIKFLLHFVKESKQDESGMPNNRFLAERTGGTYSTLKVQPAELEDSGVYFCASGQRSLTDTQYFGPGTRLTVL.

This chain uses TRBV2 with TRBJ2-1; the D is unclear. V lost 6 bases to trimming and J lost 7 bases, with 16 bases between them. This CDR3 comprises 14 residues. CDR1 and CDR2 (germline): SNHLY, FYNNEI. Here the CDR3 reads CASRDSLGSNEQFF. The CDR3 region has the DNA TGTGCCAGCAGGGATTCCCTAGGATCAAATGAGCAGTTCTTC.

The CDR3 loop reads CASSLLGAVNEKLFF. CDR3 sequence (DNA): TGTGCCAGCAGCTTACTTGGGGCAGTCAATGAAAAACTGTTTTTT. The chain employs TRBV7-9 and TRBJ1-4; tentative D call: TRBD1 (5 bases). Trimming removed 2 bases from V and 5 bases from J, with 12 bases in between. CDR3 length: 15 amino acids. From germline, CDR1 is SEHNR and CDR2 FQNEAQ (reference sequence). The full variable domain, in which reference TRBV7-9 and TRBJ1-4 provide the parts outside the CDR3, is DTGVSQNPRHKITKRGQNVTFRCDPISEHNRLYWYRQTLGQGPEFLTYFQNEAQLEKSRLLSDRFSAERPKGSFSTLEIQRTEQGDSAMYLCASSLLGAVNEKLFFGSGTQLSVL.

This chain uses TRBV25-1 with TRBJ2-1; D is possibly TRBD2 (6 bases). Between the trimmed V and J ends, which lost 3 bases and 8 bases, there was a span of 26 bases. Looked up from germline, CDR1 is MGHDK and CDR2 is SYGVNS. The CDR3 runs to 18 residues. The CDR3 nucleotides are TGTGCCAGCAGTGATTTGAGTCTCGGGCGGGGAGACCGGGATGAGCAGTTCTTC. This codes for CASSDLSLGRGDRDEQFF.

This chain joins TRBV27 and TRBJ1-1; 7 bases align to TRBD1. Germline lookup yields CDR1 MNHEY and CDR2 SMNVEV (reference sequence). This CDR3 region has 12 residues. With V trimmed by 4 bases and J by 5 bases, 1 base remained unmatched. CDR3 sequence: CASSSQGTEAFF. CDR3 nucleotides: TGTGCCAGCAGTTCACAGGGGACTGAAGCTTTCTTT.

J is TRBJ2-5 and V is TRBV7-6; tentative D call: TRBD1 (6 bases). Germline loops: CDR1 SGHVS, CDR2 FNYEAQ. The CDR3 extends over 17 amino acids. Trimming shortened V by 2 bases and J by 5 bases, and 21 bases separated the two germline ends. This chain's CDR3 is CASSLMSGRGIAETQYF. DNA for the CDR3: TGTGCCAGCAGCTTAATGTCCGGCAGGGGAATTGCGGAGACCCAGTACTTC.